This T cell receptor (beta chain) is drawn from a study of cytomegalovirus exposure and HLA in healthy donors. Concerning this clone: Its antigen is as yet unknown.

Use of 60 Vbeta and 13 Jbeta primers characterized the PCR. This table comes from immunoSEQ multiplex PCR, and its TCRdb copy is limited to in-frame clones, with some not included. The sample includes about 140,000 clones, over 75% of them seen just once. The germline V gene encodes CDR1 MDHEN and CDR2 SYDVKM. The CDR3 runs to 17 residues. V was pared by 1 base and J by 4 bases, with 13 bases of the junction left unmatched. The study's findings and limits: The CMV antigen specificity of a few CMV-associated chains was confirmed through in vitro analysis.

Source material: PBMCs. The clonotype comes from a woman in her 50s in good health and CMV-seropositive. The chain couples TRBV28 to TRBJ2-7; 7 bases align to TRBD1. The CDR3 spells CASSLLNPRGTEYEQYF. CDR3 DNA: TGTGCCAGCAGTTTATTGAACCCCAGAGGGACAGAATACGAGCAGTACTTC.